This entry lists 24 T cell receptor beta chains sequenced from one sample in a study of CD4 T cells in relation to SARS-CoV-2 and coronaviruses. Which antigens these TCRs recognize remains unknown. CD4+ T cells from unexposed donors were obtained before the COVID-19 pandemic (2011-2018). After about 10 days of culture, CD4+ T cells were isolated. Produced via immunoSEQ multiplex PCR; TCRdb's table is partial and in-frame only. The sample lists approximately 25,000 clones; roughly four fifths were seen once. The sequenced sample consisted of CD4+ T cells from PBMCs, cultured in vitro. All receptors derive from a human donor in good health.

This rearrangement joins TRBV10-3 to TRBJ2-7; 8 positions agree with TRBD1. Germline CDR1 ENHRY, CDR2 SYGVKD. This CDR3 contains 14 residues. Unmatched junction bases numbered 5, after V lost 5 bases and J lost 2 bases. CDR3 coding DNA: TGTGCCATCAGTTTCTTACAGGGGGCCTACGAGCAGTACTTC. The encoded protein is CAISFLQGAYEQYF.

The CDR3 reads CASRGPGRNTEAFF. The CDR3, as DNA: TGTGCCAGCAGAGGGCCAGGGCGAAACACTGAAGCTTTCTTT. This rearrangement joins TRBV6-6 to TRBJ1-1, with D tentatively TRBD1 (5 bases). Germline V gives CDR1 MNHNY, CDR2 SVGAGI (reference sequence). The CDR3 runs to 14 residues. The germline V and J ends were trimmed by 6 bases and 2 bases, with 13 bases remaining between them.

The genes are TRBV9 and TRBJ1-1; D possibly corresponds to TRBD1 (5 bases). The CDR3 consists of 14 residues. Trimming took 4 bases from V and 0 from J, leaving 10 bases between them. The germline gives CDR1 SGDLS, CDR2 YYNGEE. The CDR3 sequence: CASSPRQMNTEAFF. CDR3 sequence (DNA): TGTGCCAGCAGCCCCCGACAGATGAACACTGAAGCTTTCTTT.

The chain carries TRBV2 and TRBJ2-7; D perhaps matches TRBD1 (6 bases). With 7 bases removed from V and 1 base from J, the gap between germline ends came to 14 bases. Germline-derived CDR1 and CDR2 are SNHLY and FYNNEI. This CDR3 spans 14 amino acids. The CDR3 DNA reads as TGTGCCAGCACGTCACAGGGCCCGTCCTACGAGCAGTACTTC. Protein product: CASTSQGPSYEQYF.

This clone came up a few times. The rearrangement links TRBV4-3 to TRBJ2-7; D gene ambiguous. Germline V CDR1 and CDR2: LGHNA, YSLEER. This CDR3 spans 15 amino acids. Trimming removed 8 bases at V and 2 bases at J, with 19 bases between. The CDR3 region has the DNA TGCGCCAGCCCTCCTGTGCGGCTCCTCGCCTACGAGCAGTACTTC. Translated, it gives CASPPVRLLAYEQYF.

The chain uses TRBV2 and TRBJ2-2, with 7 bases fitting TRBD2. Germline CDR1 reads SNHLY; CDR2 reads FYNNEI. The junction had 6 bases not matched to a gene; V was cut back by 4 bases and J by 1 base. The length of the CDR3 is 16 residues. CDR3 sequence reads: CASSAGRTQNTGELFF. The CDR3, as DNA: TGTGCCAGCAGTGCCGGGAGGACCCAGAACACCGGGGAGCTGTTTTTT.

This chain links TRBV19 with TRBJ1-4; 9 positions agree with TRBD1. The CDR3 extends over 14 amino acids. Germline-derived CDR1 and CDR2 are LNHDA and SQIVND (reference sequence). The V gene end was trimmed by 8 bases and the J gene end by 8 bases; junction bases not matched to a gene: 9. For the CDR3, the DNA is TGTGCCAGTCTGGCCGGGACAGGGAGAGAAAAACTGTTTTTT. The encoded protein is CASLAGTGREKLFF.

The rearrangement links TRBV27 to TRBJ1-2, with D tentatively TRBD1 (6 bases). The germline V gene has CDR1 MNHEY and CDR2 SMNVEV (reference sequence). The CDR3 is made up of 16 amino acids. V was pared by 6 bases and J by 4 bases, with 21 bases between. The CDR3 region is CASRTKTGLFGYGYTF. DNA of the CDR3: TGTGCCAGCAGAACCAAAACAGGGTTGTTCGGCTATGGCTACACCTTC.

The chain carries TRBV6-6 and TRBJ1-6; D perhaps matches TRBD1 (5 bases). The CDR3 consists of 15 residues. Germline values: CDR1 MNHNY, CDR2 SVGAGI (reference sequence). Trimming pared 6 bases from V and 9 bases from J, leaving 18 bases between. DNA for the CDR3: TGTGCCAGCAGCCCCGGACCCGGGGGTAGTTCACCCCTCCACTTT. The encoded protein is CASSPGPGGSSPLHF.

The rearrangement links TRBV10-1 to TRBJ2-7; 12 nucleotides agree with TRBD1. The length of the CDR3 is 17 residues. The ends lost 3 bases at V and 7 bases at J; junction bases unmatched: 13. Germline assignment: CDR1 WNHNN and CDR2 SYGVQD (reference sequence). CDR3 DNA: TGCGCCAGCAGTGACCGGGACAGGGGGCACCTAAAGGAAGAGCAGTACTTC. It codes for CASSDRDRGHLKEEQYF.

The chain links TRBV19 to TRBJ2-6; the D gene is possibly TRBD1 (5 bases). The V gene lost 5 bases and the J gene lost 4 bases, with 12 bases spanning the gap. This CDR3 is 15 amino acids long. Per germline, CDR1 LNHDA and CDR2 SQIVND (reference sequence). The CDR3: CASSPQGSGANVLTF. CDR3 nucleotides: TGTGCCAGTAGTCCCCAGGGATCCGGGGCCAACGTCCTGACTTTC.

V is TRBV7-9 and J is TRBJ2-7, with no clear D. This CDR3 spans 14 amino acids. From germline, CDR1 is SEHNR and CDR2 FQNEAQ (reference sequence). The V end was cut by 5 bases, the J end by 1 base, with 12 bases between. CDR3 in amino acids: CASSPLGWSYEQYF. The CDR3 DNA follows: TGTGCCAGCAGCCCCCTCGGGTGGTCCTACGAGCAGTACTTC. Complete variable domain (other parts from reference TRBV7-9 and TRBJ2-7): DTGVSQNPRHKITKRGQNVTFRCDPISEHNRLYWYRQTLGQGPEFLTYFQNEAQLEKSRLLSDRFSAERPKGSFSTLEIQRTEQGDSAMYLCASSPLGWSYEQYFGPGTRLTVT.

This chain links TRBV6-5 with TRBJ2-5, with D perhaps matching TRBD1 (5 bases). The germline V gene encodes CDR1 MNHEY and CDR2 SVGAGI. The V end lost 6 bases, the J end lost 2 bases, and 10 bases lay between the germline ends. This CDR3 is built from 13 residues. The CDR3 nucleotides are TGTGCCAGCAGGACAGCAACACAAGAGACCCAGTACTTC. Amino acids: CASRTATQETQYF.

The rearrangement uses TRBV5-4 and TRBJ1-2, with unresolved D. The V end lost 0 bases, the J end lost 10 bases, and 10 bases lay between the germline ends. This CDR3 comprises 12 residues. Germline assignment: CDR1 SGHNT and CDR2 YYREEE (reference sequence). The CDR3 here is CASSLEAEVYTF. The CDR3 DNA is TGTGCCAGCAGCTTGGAGGCTGAGGTCTACACCTTC.

Written as DNA, the CDR3 is TGCGCCAGCACCGGAGGGGCAGTTACTAACTATGGCTACACCTTC. It is translated as CASTGGAVTNYGYTF. This chain connects TRBV5-1 to TRBJ1-2, with TRBD1 as a possible D gene (5 bases). Trimming removed 6 bases from V and 0 bases from J, with 15 bases in between. Germline lookup yields CDR1 SGHRS and CDR2 YFSETQ. The CDR3 length is 15 residues.

The chain employs TRBV5-1 and TRBJ2-3; 7 nucleotides match TRBD1. The CDR3 length is 14 residues. V gave up 4 bases and J gave up 4 bases; unmatched junction bases: 6. Looked up from germline, CDR1 is SGHRS and CDR2 is YFSETQ. For the CDR3, the DNA is TGCGCCAGCAGCCCCAACAGGGGCCCAGATACGCAGTATTTT. Its translation: CASSPNRGPDTQYF.

The gene calls are TRBV7-6 and TRBJ2-1; 10 positions agree with TRBD2. The germline CDR1 and CDR2 sequences are SGHVS and FNYEAQ. V lost 2 bases to trimming and J lost 2 bases; unmatched junction nucleotides: 3. The CDR3 runs to 16 residues. The CDR3 bases are TGTGCCAGCAGCTTAAGCGGGAGGGCCCCCTACAATGAGCAGTTCTTC. It specifies CASSLSGRAPYNEQFF.

This chain links TRBV5-6 with TRBJ2-5; the D is unclear. V dropped 0 bases and J dropped 3 bases, with 9 bases sitting between them. The germline V gene has CDR1 SGHDT and CDR2 YYEEEE. The CDR3 is 14 amino acids. DNA of the CDR3: TGTGCCAGCAGCTTGGGGGTCCAAAAAGAGACCCAGTACTTC. This encodes CASSLGVQKETQYF.

The chain carries TRBV5-1 and TRBJ2-7, with 7 bases matching TRBD2. The CDR3 runs 14 residues. V lost 4 bases, J lost 5 bases, and 9 bases stayed unmatched. CDR1 and CDR2 (germline): SGHRS, YFSETQ. The chain's CDR3 is CASSLSGRDHEQYF. The CDR3 nucleotides are TGCGCCAGCAGCCTGTCAGGGAGGGACCACGAGCAGTACTTC.

V is TRBV18 and J is TRBJ2-5; 12 bases agree with TRBD2. V trimming: 3 bases; J trimming: 5 bases; junction bases outside the gene matches: 4. This CDR3 contains 15 residues. CDR1 and CDR2 (germline): KGHSH, LQKENI. The CDR3 region is CASSPGLAGIETQYF. The CDR3 region has the DNA TGTGCCAGCTCACCTGGACTAGCGGGAATTGAGACCCAGTACTTC.

This clone turned up a few times. The gene calls are TRBV7-4 and TRBJ2-7; TRBD1 agrees at 7 bases. The ends lost 5 bases at V and 5 bases at J; junction bases unmatched: 15. The CDR3 covers 16 residues. The germline CDR1 and CDR2 sequences are SGHVT and SQSDAQ. CDR3 nucleotides: TGTGCCAGCAGCCCTCCACGACAGGGTCCGATCCACGAGCAGTACTTC. Translated, it gives CASSPPRQGPIHEQYF.

This CDR3 reads CASSLGLAGYEQYF. The CDR3 DNA follows: TGTGCCAGCAGTTTGGGACTAGCGGGCTACGAGCAGTACTTC. The genes are TRBV11-2 and TRBJ2-7, with TRBD2 matching over 12 bases. V was clipped by 6 bases and J by 3 bases; unmatched bases: 3. The CDR3 runs to 14 residues. The germline gives CDR1 SGHAT, CDR2 FQNNGV. Full variable domain (outside the CDR3, taken from reference TRBV11-2 and TRBJ2-7): EAGVAQSPRYKIIEKRQSVAFWCNPISGHATLYWYQQILGQGPKLLIQFQNNGVVDDSQLPKDRFSAERLKGVDSTLKIQPAKLEDSAVYLCASSLGLAGYEQYFGPGTRLTVT.

This clone was observed a single time. The chain couples TRBV6-4 to TRBJ2-2; no firm D call. This CDR3 has 14 amino acids. V lost 6 bases and J 0 bases, leaving 8 bases between the germline ends. The germline CDR1 and CDR2 sequences are MRHNA and SNTAGT. The CDR3 loop is CASRPHTNTGELFF. The DNA for the CDR3 is TGTGCCAGCAGGCCACATACGAACACCGGGGAGCTGTTTTTT.

The chain uses TRBV19 and TRBJ2-7; no reliable D call. CDR3 length equals 16 residues. V was pared by 1 base and J by 0 bases, with 13 bases between. Germline CDR1 and CDR2: LNHDA and SQIVND (reference sequence). In nucleotides, the CDR3 is TGTGCCAGTAGTATAGGATCGGGCAGCGTCTCCTACGAGCAGTACTTC. Translated, it gives CASSIGSGSVSYEQYF.